This T cell receptor (beta chain) was found in a study of T cells after yellow fever vaccination. TCRdb re-derived calls from the 5' RACE reads in MiXCR, one entry per CDR3 protein. The repertoire includes about 310,000 distinct CDR3 sequences, around 3.6% of them detected once, and roughly a quarter sits in the top ten. Trimming left V 2 bases short and J 8 bases short, with 18 bases between. The CDR3 totals 15 residues. Germline CDR1 MNHNS, CDR2 SASEGT. This clonotype appeared a few times. Its matching antigen is unknown. Broader study findings: High-abundance clonotypes from the bulk population could contaminate FACS-sorted repertoires.

The V and J genes are TRBV6-1 and TRBJ1-2; D is perhaps TRBD1 (5 bases). The sample in question was PBMCs, obtained on the day of the yellow fever booster vaccination. The source is a man younger than 35 who received the YFV17D yellow fever vaccine. CDR3 in amino acids: CASSEIWEGAAGYTF. In DNA, the CDR3 is TGTGCCAGCAGTGAAATATGGGAAGGGGCGGCCGGCTACACCTTC.